What follows are 31 T cell receptor beta chains derived from one specimen sequenced in a study of shared clonotypes between healthy human individuals. Profiling relied on immunoSEQ multiplex PCR, and the TCRdb table lists in-frame clones only, not all of them. Here the sample spans 1.5 million to 1.9 million clones, about 98% being singletons. Sequences were obtained from naive CD4+ T cells sorted from blood. As to subset: CD45RA+ positively selected. The receptors stem from a man in his thirties or forties in good health.

CDR3 protein: CASSLISGRGDTQYF. CDR3 coding DNA: TGTGCCAGCAGCTTAATAAGCGGGAGGGGAGATACGCAGTATTTT. The J gene is TRBJ2-3, the V gene TRBV7-2, with TRBD2 matching 10 bases. This CDR3 is 15 amino acids long. Germline V lookup: CDR1 SGHTA, CDR2 FQGNSA. V gave up 2 bases and J gave up 5 bases; unmatched junction bases: 4.

CDR3 sequence reads: CATSLGVQSYNEQFF. The CDR3 bases are TGTGCCACCAGCCTGGGGGTTCAGTCCTACAATGAGCAGTTCTTC. The chain is built from TRBV15 and TRBJ2-1; either TRBD1 or TRBD2 may supply D (5 bases each). Trimming pared 5 bases from V and 1 base from J, leaving 12 bases between. Germline lookup yields CDR1 LNHNV and CDR2 YYDKDF (reference sequence). The CDR3 runs 15 residues.

The DNA of the CDR3 is TGCGCCAGCAGCCAGGTCTCTGGGACAGGGAGGATTCAAGCTTTCTTT. This translates into CASSQVSGTGRIQAFF. This chain uses TRBV4-3 with TRBJ1-1, with 9 bases aligning to TRBD1. The V gene end was trimmed by 3 bases and the J gene end by 9 bases; junction bases not matched to a gene: 14. The CDR3 is made up of 16 amino acids. Germline V gives CDR1 LGHNA, CDR2 YSLEER.

This clone appeared a single time. The chain carries TRBV10-3 and TRBJ2-1, with 7 bases lining up with TRBD2. The junction had 3 bases not matched to a gene; V was cut back by 0 bases and J by 1 base. This CDR3 is 16 amino acids long. Germline CDR1 reads ENHRY; CDR2 reads SYGVKD. The CDR3 nucleotides read TGTGCCATCAGTGAGTCTCCGGGAGGTTCCTACAATGAGCAGTTCTTC. Its translation is CAISESPGGSYNEQFF.

V and J are TRBV27 and TRBJ2-1, with D maybe TRBD2 (5 bases). In germline, CDR1 is MNHEY, CDR2 SMNVEV (reference sequence). Trimming took 2 bases from V and 8 from J, leaving 16 bases between them. CDR3 length: 15 amino acids. CDR3 sequence reads: CASSLGGPRVHEQFF. In nucleotides, the CDR3 is TGTGCCAGCAGTTTAGGCGGGCCAAGGGTCCATGAGCAGTTCTTC.

The J gene is TRBJ1-5, the V gene TRBV5-1, with D perhaps matching TRBD1 (6 bases). Germline CDR1 and CDR2: SGHRS and YFSETQ. The length of the CDR3 is 15 residues. Trimming stripped 3 bases from V and 1 base from J, with 11 bases between. CDR3 sequence (DNA): TGCGCCAGCAGCTCTACAGGGATGAGCAATCAGCCCCAGCATTTT. It translates to CASSSTGMSNQPQHF. The full variable domain, rest sourced from reference TRBV5-1 and TRBJ1-5, is KAGVTQTPRYLIKTRGQQVTLSCSPISGHRSVSWYQQTPGQGLQFLFEYFSETQRNKGNFPGRFSGRQFSNSRSEMNVSTLELGDSALYLCASSSTGMSNQPQHFGDGTRLSIL.

J is TRBJ2-7 and V is TRBV6-5; D tentatively reads TRBD1 or TRBD2 (6 bases each). Trimming took 7 bases from V and 2 from J, leaving 9 bases between them. The CDR3 has 12 amino acids. CDR1 is MNHEY, CDR2 SVGAGI, per germline. The CDR3, as DNA: TGTGCCAGCAAGGGGGGAACCTACGAGCAGTACTTC. As protein: CASKGGTYEQYF.

The chain joins TRBV11-2 to TRBJ2-1; 8 bases match TRBD1. Germline V gives CDR1 SGHAT, CDR2 FQNNGV. This CDR3 comprises 15 residues. J was trimmed by 5 bases and V by 5 bases; bases with no gene match: 8. The CDR3 reads CASSARDRPNNEQFF. CDR3 DNA: TGTGCCAGCAGCGCCCGGGACAGGCCTAACAATGAGCAGTTCTTC.

The rearrangement joins TRBV7-9 to TRBJ2-6; TRBD1 might be the D (6 bases). The V gene lost 5 bases and the J gene lost 1 base, with 12 bases spanning the gap. The CDR3 is 16 amino acids. Germline CDR1 and CDR2: SEHNR and FQNEAQ (reference sequence). The CDR3: CASSPRGSSGANVLTF. The DNA of the CDR3 is TGTGCCAGCAGCCCGAGGGGGTCTTCTGGGGCCAACGTCCTGACTTTC.

The CDR3 loop reads CARSLEKHRNQPQHF. As DNA, the CDR3 is TGTGCCAGAAGCTTGGAAAAGCACCGCAATCAGCCCCAGCATTTT. The chain has TRBV5-3 and TRBJ1-5; the D is unclear. TRBV5-3 is flagged as an ORF with uncertain function. The CDR3 contains 15 residues. Between the trimmed V and J ends, which lost 0 bases and 2 bases, there was a span of 9 bases.

The genes are TRBV20-1 and TRBJ1-1; D gene uncertain. The CDR3 is 11 residues long. The ends were cut back, 0 bases at V and 7 bases at J, with 6 bases in the middle. Germline values: CDR1 DFQATT, CDR2 SNEGSKA (reference sequence). CDR3 loop: CSARDQDEAFF. CDR3 DNA sequence: TGCAGTGCTAGAGATCAGGATGAAGCTTTCTTT.

The CDR3 loop reads CASSEGRGRLSNYGYTF. CDR3 nucleotide sequence: TGTGCCAGCAGTGAAGGGAGGGGCAGGTTATCTAACTATGGCTACACCTTC. J is TRBJ1-2 and V is TRBV2; perhaps TRBD1 as D (5 bases). Trimming removed 1 base from V and 0 bases from J, with 15 bases in between. CDR3 length: 17 residues. Germline V gene sequence: CDR1 SNHLY, CDR2 FYNNEI.

V and J are TRBV4-1 and TRBJ2-3; D gene uncertain. This CDR3 has 18 residues. The germline CDR1 and CDR2 sequences are MGHRA and YSYEKL. Trimming shortened V by 3 bases and J by 4 bases, and 23 bases separated the two germline ends. The CDR3 DNA sequence: TGCGCCAGCAGCCATAATACCGGGCCAACAAACCGGGCAGATACGCAGTATTTT. Translated, it gives CASSHNTGPTNRADTQYF.

The CDR3 region is CASSSPPAGELFF. CDR3 nucleotide sequence: TGTGCCAGCAGCTCGCCTCCGGCCGGGGAGCTGTTTTTT. The chain uses TRBV9 and TRBJ2-2; D call uncertain. From germline, CDR1 is SGDLS and CDR2 YYNGEE. CDR3 length: 13 residues. V lost 4 bases to trimming and J lost 6 bases, with 10 bases between them.

V usage is TRBV2 and J usage is TRBJ2-2, with a possible D match to TRBD2 (6 bases). V was clipped by 7 bases and J by 0 bases, with 9 bases between them. This CDR3 has 14 amino acids. In germline, CDR1 is SNHLY, CDR2 FYNNEI. The CDR3 DNA is TGTGCCAGCACCCTAGCGCCGAACACCGGGGAGCTGTTTTTT. It translates to CASTLAPNTGELFF.

This clone appeared once. The rearrangement uses TRBV2 and TRBJ2-1; 10 bases are shared with TRBD1. The J segment lost 7 bases and the V segment lost 6 bases, leaving 6 bases of the junction unmatched. Looked up from germline, CDR1 is SNHLY and CDR2 is FYNNEI. The CDR3 runs to 14 residues. This CDR3 is CASSLDRGMNEQFF. The CDR3 coding sequence is TGTGCCAGCAGCCTGGACAGGGGGATGAATGAGCAGTTCTTC.

The V call is TRBV7-9, the J call TRBJ1-5; unclear D gene. With 7 bases removed from V and 9 bases from J, the gap between germline ends came to 13 bases. CDR3 length: 12 residues. Germline CDR1 and CDR2: SEHNR and FQNEAQ (reference sequence). The CDR3 nucleotides read TGTGCCAGCACCTGGGGAGATACGCCCCAGCATTTT. Its translation is CASTWGDTPQHF.

The chain has TRBV10-2 and TRBJ2-7, with D unclear. The V and J ends lost 3 bases and 3 bases respectively, with 15 bases between them. The length of the CDR3 is 15 residues. Germline V gene data show CDR1 as WSHSY and CDR2 as SAAADI. The DNA for the CDR3 is TGCGCCAGCAGTGACCCCTCCCTCTCCCTCTACGAGCAGTACTTC. Encoded protein: CASSDPSLSLYEQYF.

The chain combines TRBV9 with TRBJ1-3; tentatively, D is TRBD1 (5 bases). The CDR3 length is 14 residues. Germline V gene data show CDR1 as SGDLS and CDR2 as YYNGEE. With 3 bases removed from V and 3 bases from J, the gap between germline ends came to 10 bases. The DNA of the CDR3 is TGTGCCAGCAGCGAGGGGCAGATTGGAAACACCATATATTTT. Protein sequence: CASSEGQIGNTIYF.

The rearrangement links TRBV9 to TRBJ2-3; perhaps TRBD2 as D (6 bases). The V gene's germline CDR1 is SGDLS and CDR2 YYNGEE. V dropped 0 bases and J dropped 4 bases, with 18 bases sitting between them. The CDR3 loop spans 17 amino acids. CDR3 residues: CASSVGPSARIADTQYF. The CDR3 DNA reads as TGTGCCAGCAGCGTAGGTCCTAGCGCGAGAATCGCAGATACGCAGTATTTT.

The chain joins TRBV5-1 to TRBJ2-5, with 7 nucleotides matching TRBD2. The CDR3 sequence is 18 residues long. The V gene's germline CDR1 is SGHRS and CDR2 YFSETQ. J lost 3 bases, V lost 0 bases, and 14 bases had no gene match. This chain's CDR3 is CASSLGPLVGTIEETQYF. The CDR3 DNA reads as TGCGCCAGCAGCTTGGGACCCCTGGTCGGGACTATTGAAGAGACCCAGTACTTC.

Concerning this clone: This same CDR3 is encoded by further DNA sequences in the sample. The V gene is TRBV30, the J gene TRBJ2-3; 9 bases agree with TRBD2. The J segment lost 0 bases and the V segment lost 0 bases, leaving 1 base of the junction unmatched. The CDR3 extends over 15 amino acids. In germline, CDR1 is GTSNPN, CDR2 SVGIG (reference sequence). CDR3 region: CAWSVLAGSTDTQYF. The CDR3 coding sequence is TGTGCCTGGAGTGTCCTAGCGGGGAGCACAGATACGCAGTATTTT.

The V and J genes are TRBV18 and TRBJ2-5; TRBD2 agrees at 11 bases. Germline values: CDR1 KGHSH, CDR2 LQKENI. V was pared by 6 bases and J by 2 bases, with 8 bases of the junction left unmatched. CDR3 length: 16 residues. The CDR3 sequence: CASSPGLADRQETQYF. DNA of the CDR3: TGTGCCAGCTCGCCGGGACTAGCGGACCGACAAGAGACCCAGTACTTC.

The genes are TRBV18 and TRBJ1-3; D is possibly TRBD1 (6 bases). The CDR3 consists of 17 residues. In germline, CDR1 is KGHSH, CDR2 LQKENI. V gave up 2 bases and J gave up 2 bases, with 16 bases separating them. The CDR3 DNA reads TGTGCCAGCTCACCAATTAGGTCAGGGGATGCTGGAAACACCATATATTTT. Translated, it gives CASSPIRSGDAGNTIYF.

Note on this clone: Within the sample, other DNA sequences also encode this same CDR3. The rearrangement links TRBV7-7 to TRBJ2-7; no clear D. The germline V gene encodes CDR1 SSHAT and CDR2 FNYEAQ (reference sequence). CDR3 length equals 13 residues. The germline V and J ends were trimmed by 1 base and 1 base, with 5 bases remaining between them. The CDR3 DNA reads as TGTGCCAGCAGCTTAGGGAAGTCCTACGAGCAGTACTTC. Protein product: CASSLGKSYEQYF.

The chain carries TRBV6-1 and TRBJ2-1; the D is unclear. V shed 3 bases and J shed 0 bases, with 6 bases lying between them. CDR3 length: 14 residues. CDR1 is MNHNS, CDR2 SASEGT, per germline. The CDR3 coding sequence is TGTGCCAGCAGTGAGGACGGCTCCTACAATGAGCAGTTCTTC. Its protein is CASSEDGSYNEQFF.

This rearrangement joins TRBV18 to TRBJ2-5; D may be TRBD1 or TRBD2 (5 bases each). CDR3 size: 14 residues. V was trimmed by 5 bases and J by 5 bases, leaving 15 bases between them. Germline V gives CDR1 KGHSH, CDR2 LQKENI. The CDR3 loop is CASSSPGPRETQYF. In DNA, the CDR3 is TGTGCCAGCTCATCTCCGGGGCCCCGGGAGACCCAGTACTTC.

This chain uses TRBV5-1 with TRBJ2-7; 12 bases line up with TRBD2. After removal of 1 base from V and 3 bases from J, the junction contained 11 bases not matched to a gene. Germline V gives CDR1 SGHRS, CDR2 YFSETQ. The CDR3 is made up of 18 amino acids. The CDR3 loop is CASSLNGALGLAGYEQYF. CDR3 DNA: TGCGCCAGCAGCTTGAATGGGGCTTTGGGACTAGCGGGCTACGAGCAGTACTTC.

The rearrangement links TRBV7-9 to TRBJ2-7; no reliable D call. There are 13 residues in the CDR3. Germline CDR1 is SEHNR and CDR2 is FQNEAQ (reference sequence). The V and J ends lost 1 base and 2 bases respectively, with 6 bases between them. CDR3 sequence (DNA): TGTGCCAGCAGCTTAGTGGTGCCCTACGAGCAGTACTTC. It yields the protein CASSLVVPYEQYF.

The J gene is TRBJ2-5, the V gene TRBV7-9; 7 positions match TRBD1. The CDR3 has 15 amino acids. Germline loops: CDR1 SEHNR, CDR2 FQNEAQ (reference sequence). V lost 1 base and J lost 5; bases outside the gene matches: 7. The chain's CDR3 is CASSLGASQGETQYF. The DNA for the CDR3 is TGTGCCAGCAGCTTAGGTGCGTCACAGGGGGAGACCCAGTACTTC.

The chain's CDR3 is CASSLTVSGADTQYF. The CDR3 bases are TGCGCCAGCAGCTTGACAGTTAGCGGGGCAGATACGCAGTATTTT. V is TRBV5-1 and J is TRBJ2-3, with TRBD2 identical over 8 bases. CDR1 SGHRS and CDR2 YFSETQ come from the germline V gene. After removal of 1 base from V and 4 bases from J, the junction contained 5 bases not matched to a gene. This CDR3 is 15 amino acids long.